This TCR beta chain was profiled in a study of blood T cell repertoires in COVID-19. About the study: T cells, B-cell-depleted T cells, or PBMCs supplied cDNA or gDNA.

Trimming removed 2 bases from V and 0 bases from J, with 11 bases in between. The CDR3 has 16 amino acids. CDR1 and CDR2 from the germline V gene are SGHDN and FVKESK. Sequenced by immunoSEQ multiplex PCR; TCRdb stores in-frame clones only, minus some. The sample records 200,000 to 250,000 clones, approximately 90% being singletons. The origin of this receptor is a woman aged 40-49 years who had recovered from COVID-19. The sample was peripheral blood. V usage is TRBV14 and J usage is TRBJ2-1, with D uncertain. The CDR3 region has the DNA TGTGCCAGCAGCCAATCGCGCCCGAGCTCCTACAATGAGCAGTTCTTC. It encodes CASSQSRPSSYNEQFF.